This T cell receptor (beta chain) emerged from a study of cytomegalovirus exposure and HLA in healthy donors. Study outcomes and limitations: Researchers reported from a later analysis that most CMV-associated TCR beta chains appeared HLA-restricted. Earlier findings revealed that most TCR beta V segments proved productive either about 87% or about 30% of the time.

Worth noting for this clone: Its specificity is unknown.

Researchers ran the PCR with 60 Vbeta and 13 Jbeta primers. Produced via immunoSEQ multiplex PCR; TCRdb's table is partial and in-frame only. This sample has 60,000 to 85,000 clones, with 72% found just once. Per germline, CDR1 SNHLY and CDR2 FYNNEI. The germline V and J ends were trimmed by 1 base and 2 bases, with 7 bases remaining between them. This CDR3 has 14 residues. Sample: PBMCs. V gene TRBV2 combines with J gene TRBJ2-3; D is ambiguous. The clonotype was recovered from a man aged 55-75 years in good health and CMV-seropositive. CDR3: CASSEGAYTDTQYF. The CDR3 DNA sequence: TGTGCCAGCAGTGAAGGCGCGTACACAGATACGCAGTATTTT.